Sequencing of this TCR beta chain was carried out in a study of technical replicates of blood from a handful of donors. The table came from immunoSEQ multiplex PCR; TCRdb's copy has only in-frame clones and leaves some out. The sample comprises approximately 99,000 clones, 95% of which are singletons, and 0.21% rests with the top ten. Germline lookup yields CDR1 MDHEN and CDR2 SYDVKM. The CDR3 totals 16 residues. V shed 6 bases, J shed 10 bases, and the junction held 13 bases outside the gene matches. The V and J genes are TRBV28 and TRBJ2-2; 11 nucleotides line up with TRBD2. The sequence came from a human donor in good health. Sequenced sample: T cells isolated from PBMCs. Written as DNA, the CDR3 is TGTGCCAGCAGGTCCCCCGGGACTAGCGGCCTGCTGGAGCTGTTTTTT. Translation: CASRSPGTSGLLELFF.